The 11 T cell receptor beta chains below all came from one sample that was sequenced in a study of chemoradiotherapy in HPV16-positive cancers. Method: immunoSEQ multiplex PCR; TCRdb's copy keeps in-frame clones and lacks some. The sample carries some 22,000 clones, roughly 87% recorded once. Sequences were derived from blood, sampled from a patient who underwent chemoradiotherapy. These receptors all come from a human donor with HPV-associated anogenital cancer.

This chain connects TRBV5-1 to TRBJ2-4, with 9 positions matching TRBD2. The CDR3 is 16 amino acids. The germline gives CDR1 SGHRS, CDR2 YFSETQ. The V segment lost 3 bases and the J segment 2 bases; nucleotides outside the gene matches: 6. The CDR3 protein is CASSSTSGASKNIQYF. CDR3 nucleotides: TGCGCCAGCAGCTCGACTAGCGGAGCTTCCAAAAACATTCAGTACTTC.

V usage is TRBV12-5 and J usage is TRBJ2-1; D remains ambiguous. CDR3 size: 16 residues. V lost 3 bases and J 3 bases, leaving 15 bases between the germline ends. CDR1 is LGHNT and CDR2 is FRNRAP in the germline V gene. The CDR3: CASGLEPSSFYNEQFF. Written as DNA, the CDR3 is TGTGCTAGTGGTTTAGAGCCATCATCGTTCTACAATGAGCAGTTCTTC.

V usage is TRBV10-1 and J usage is TRBJ2-7; no clear D gene. With 9 bases removed from V and 2 bases from J, the gap between germline ends came to 8 bases. Looked up from germline, CDR1 is WNHNN and CDR2 is SYGVQD (reference sequence). The CDR3 is 11 residues long. CDR3 in amino acids: CASPRAYEQYF. For the CDR3, the DNA is TGCGCCAGTCCAAGGGCCTACGAGCAGTACTTC.

This sequence joins TRBV4-3 and TRBJ2-1; D not resolved. The V and J ends lost 0 bases and 6 bases respectively, with 9 bases between them. From germline, CDR1 is LGHNA and CDR2 YSLEER. The CDR3 length is 14 residues. The CDR3 bases are TGCGCCAGCAGCCAAGATTGGCCTTTCAATGAGCAGTTCTTC. Amino acid sequence: CASSQDWPFNEQFF.

The rearrangement joins TRBV30 to TRBJ2-3; no reliable D call. This CDR3 contains 12 residues. Germline values: CDR1 GTSNPN, CDR2 SVGIG (reference sequence). V dropped 0 bases and J dropped 8 bases, with 9 bases sitting between them. The DNA for the CDR3 is TGTGCCTGGAGTGTAACGGCGGTTACGCAGTATTTT. Its protein is CAWSVTAVTQYF.

V usage is TRBV5-4 and J usage is TRBJ2-2; tentatively, D is TRBD2 (6 bases). Looked up from germline, CDR1 is SGHNT and CDR2 is YYREEE (reference sequence). Trimming left V 4 bases short and J 6 bases short, with 22 bases between. This CDR3 spans 17 amino acids. The CDR3 here is CASSAGGSGGVAGELFF. Written as DNA, the CDR3 is TGTGCCAGCAGCGCTGGAGGTAGCGGAGGGGTGGCCGGGGAGCTGTTTTTT.

V gene TRBV19 combines with J gene TRBJ2-2, with D unclear. Looked up from germline, CDR1 is LNHDA and CDR2 is SQIVND (reference sequence). The CDR3 runs 14 residues. The germline V and J ends were trimmed by 9 bases and 1 base, with 12 bases remaining between them. The CDR3 region is CASRETGNTGELFF. The CDR3 DNA reads as TGTGCCAGCCGTGAGACCGGGAACACCGGGGAGCTGTTTTTT.

This sequence joins TRBV11-2 and TRBJ1-1; no definite D call. Trimming stripped 10 bases from V and 1 base from J, with 16 bases between. The CDR3 has 14 residues. Germline CDR1 reads SGHAT; CDR2 reads FQNNGV. The CDR3 DNA follows: TGTGCCACGTCGACCGTGGGGTCGAACACTGAAGCTTTCTTT. Its protein product is CATSTVGSNTEAFF.

CDR3 coding DNA: TGTGCCAGCAGCTTAGCGCCAGAAAGCTATGGCTACACCTTC. This translates into CASSLAPESYGYTF. This sequence joins TRBV7-2 and TRBJ1-2; D not certain. V was cut by 0 bases and J by 4 bases, with 9 bases left in between. This CDR3 region has 14 residues. Germline V gene lookup returns CDR1 SGHTA and CDR2 FQGNSA.

The J gene is TRBJ1-2, the V gene TRBV2, with TRBD1 as a possible D gene (6 bases). The V and J ends lost 7 bases and 2 bases respectively, with 14 bases between them. This CDR3 has 14 amino acids. CDR1 is SNHLY and CDR2 is FYNNEI in the germline V gene. As DNA, the CDR3 is TGTGCCAGCATGCGGACAGACGCGAACTATGGCTACACCTTC. Translation: CASMRTDANYGYTF.

The chain is built from TRBV5-4 and TRBJ1-3; no reliable D call. The CDR3 is 14 residues long. Germline V gene sequence: CDR1 SGHNT, CDR2 YYREEE (reference sequence). Trimming took off 0 bases at V and 3 bases at J, with 7 bases between the two ends. The CDR3 DNA reads as TGTGCCAGCAGCTTGGAGGCGATTGGAAACACCATATATTTT. This translates into CASSLEAIGNTIYF. Full variable domain (missing parts from reference TRBV5-4 and TRBJ1-3): ETGVTQSPTHLIKTRGQQVTLRCSSQSGHNTVSWYQQALGQGPQFIFQYYREEENGRGNFPPRFSGLQFPNYSSELNVNALELDDSALYLCASSLEAIGNTIYFGEGSWLTVV.